Listed below are T cell receptor beta chains from one sample, sequenced in a study of CD4 T cells in relation to SARS-CoV-2 and coronaviruses. Produced via immunoSEQ multiplex PCR; TCRdb's table is partial and in-frame only. The profile shows about 60,000 clones, around 90% of them singletons. The specimen was naive CD4+ T cells from PBMCs. Every receptor here comes from an adult with COVID-19. Both conserved end residues are part of each CDR3. D genes are given only for firm matches. Size is omitted from some rows. Given values are once, few, many or a class for expanded clones.

13	NA	NA	TRBV19	TRBJ2-7	CASSMSGPYEQYF	TGTGCCAGTAGTATGTCAGGGCCCTACGAGCAGTACTTC
16	NA	NA	TRBV15	TRBJ2-7	CATSRGGGTVSYEQYF	TGTGCCACCAGCAGAGGTGGTGGGACCGTTTCCTACGAGCAGTACTTC
15	once	NA	TRBV9	TRBJ2-1	CASQLGPSSYNEQFF	TGTGCCAGCCAGTTAGGGCCCAGCTCCTACAATGAGCAGTTCTTC
15	NA	NA	TRBV3-1/TRBV3-2	TRBJ1-1	CASSQEVAFVTEAFF	TGTGCCAGCAGCCAAGAAGTAGCCTTCGTCACTGAAGCTTTCTTT
12	NA	NA	TRBV19	TRBJ2-3	CASGQSTDTQYF	TGTGCCAGCGGACAGAGCACAGATACGCAGTATTTT
15	NA	TRBD1	TRBV13	TRBJ1-2	CASSPRTGRQYGYTF	TGTGCCAGCAGCCCCCGGACAGGCCGCCAATATGGCTACACCTTC
13	NA	NA	TRBV5-4	TRBJ2-7	CASSFQSSYEQYF	TGTGCCAGCAGCTTCCAAAGCTCCTACGAGCAGTACTTC
16	NA	NA	TRBV7-2	TRBJ2-6	CASSPASTSGANVLTF	TGTGCCAGCAGCCCCGCGAGTACCTCTGGGGCCAACGTCCTGACTTTC
13	NA	NA	TRBV7-2	TRBJ2-5	CASSLDPVGAQYF	TGTGCCAGCAGCTTAGACCCCGTTGGGGCCCAGTACTTC
14	NA	NA	TRBV30	TRBJ2-1	CAWTLMGGPREQFF	TGTGCCTGGACCCTAATGGGGGGCCCGAGGGAGCAGTTCTTC
12	NA	NA	TRBV2	TRBJ2-2	CASSRGAWELFF	TGTGCCAGCAGCAGGGGGGCATGGGAGCTGTTTTTT
13	NA	NA	TRBV6-4	TRBJ1-1	CASGPSKNTEAFF	TGTGCCAGCGGCCCCTCCAAGAACACTGAAGCTTTCTTT
13	NA	TRBD2	TRBV28	TRBJ2-3	CASVAGDTDTQYF	TGTGCCAGCGTGGCGGGGGACACAGATACGCAGTATTTT
13	NA	NA	TRBV2	TRBJ2-7	CASSPTGSYEQYF	TGTGCCAGCAGCCCGACAGGCTCCTACGAGCAGTACTTC
13	NA	NA	TRBV12-3/TRBV12-4	TRBJ1-5	CASTQSAGQPQHF	TGTGCCAGCACCCAAAGCGCGGGTCAGCCCCAGCATTTT
14	NA	NA	TRBV7-9	TRBJ1-6	CASSLEGANSPLHF	TGTGCCAGCAGCTTAGAGGGAGCCAATTCACCCCTCCACTTT
14	NA	TRBD2	TRBV6-6	TRBJ2-7	CASSLIAGPYEQYF	TGTGCCAGCAGCCTCATAGCGGGACCTTACGAGCAGTACTTC